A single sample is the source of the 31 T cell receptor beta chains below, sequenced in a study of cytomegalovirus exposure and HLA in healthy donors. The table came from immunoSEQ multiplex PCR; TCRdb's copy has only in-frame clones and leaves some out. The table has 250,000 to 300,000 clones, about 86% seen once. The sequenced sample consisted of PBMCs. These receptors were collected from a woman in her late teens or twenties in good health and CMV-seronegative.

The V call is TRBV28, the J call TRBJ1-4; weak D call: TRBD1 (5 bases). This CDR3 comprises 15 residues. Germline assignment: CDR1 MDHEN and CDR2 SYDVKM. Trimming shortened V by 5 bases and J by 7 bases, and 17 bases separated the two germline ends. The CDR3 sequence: CASSPGGQGGEKLFF. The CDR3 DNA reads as TGTGCCAGCAGTCCAGGAGGGCAGGGAGGTGAAAAACTGTTTTTT.

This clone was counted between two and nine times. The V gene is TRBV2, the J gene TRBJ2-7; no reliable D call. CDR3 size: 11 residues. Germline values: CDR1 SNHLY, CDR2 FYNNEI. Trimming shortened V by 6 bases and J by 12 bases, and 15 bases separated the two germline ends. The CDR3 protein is CASRRYDKRYF. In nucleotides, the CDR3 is TGTGCCAGCAGACGGTACGACAAGAGGTACTTC.

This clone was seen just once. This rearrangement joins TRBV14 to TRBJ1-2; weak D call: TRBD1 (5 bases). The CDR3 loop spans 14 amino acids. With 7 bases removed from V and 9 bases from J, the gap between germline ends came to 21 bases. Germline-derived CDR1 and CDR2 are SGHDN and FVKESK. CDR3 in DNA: TGTGCCAGCACACCTTCCCCCGGGGGTTGGCGCTACACCTTC. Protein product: CASTPSPGGWRYTF.

The CDR3 bases are TGTGCCAGCAGTTACTCTAGTGCCGCCGGAAACACCATATATTTT. Translated, it gives CASSYSSAAGNTIYF. This chain uses TRBV6-5 with TRBJ1-3; D is unclear. There are 15 residues in the CDR3. Germline values: CDR1 MNHEY, CDR2 SVGAGI. With 0 bases removed from V and 4 bases from J, the gap between germline ends came to 10 bases.

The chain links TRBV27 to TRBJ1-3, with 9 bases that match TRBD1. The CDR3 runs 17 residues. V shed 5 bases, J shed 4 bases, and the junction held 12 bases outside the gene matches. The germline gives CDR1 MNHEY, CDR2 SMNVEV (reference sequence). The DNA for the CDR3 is TGTGCCAGCAGTCCTTTTACAGGGACAGGGATCGGAAACACCATATATTTT. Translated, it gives CASSPFTGTGIGNTIYF.

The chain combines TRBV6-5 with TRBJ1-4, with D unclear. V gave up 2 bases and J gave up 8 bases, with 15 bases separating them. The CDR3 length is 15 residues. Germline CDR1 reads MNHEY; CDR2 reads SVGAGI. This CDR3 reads CASSYGAEPREKLFF. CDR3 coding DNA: TGTGCCAGCAGTTACGGTGCCGAGCCAAGAGAAAAACTGTTTTTT.

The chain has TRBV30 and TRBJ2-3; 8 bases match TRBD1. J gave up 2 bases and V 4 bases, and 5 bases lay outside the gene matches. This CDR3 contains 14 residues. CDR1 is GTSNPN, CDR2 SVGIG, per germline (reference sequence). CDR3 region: CAWTGQGLTDTQYF. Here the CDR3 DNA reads TGTGCCTGGACCGGACAGGGTCTCACAGATACGCAGTATTTT.

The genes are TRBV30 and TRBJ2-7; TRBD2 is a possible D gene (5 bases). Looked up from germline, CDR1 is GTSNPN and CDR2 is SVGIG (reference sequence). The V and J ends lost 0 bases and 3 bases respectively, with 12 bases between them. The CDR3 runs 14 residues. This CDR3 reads CAWSVRAPIYEQYF. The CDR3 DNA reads TGTGCCTGGAGTGTGAGGGCCCCTATCTACGAGCAGTACTTC. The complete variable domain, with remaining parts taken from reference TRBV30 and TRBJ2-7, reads SQTIHQWPATLVQPVGSPLSLECTVEGTSNPNLYWYRQAAGRGLQLLFYSVGIGQISSEVPQNLSASRPQDRQFILSSKKLLLSDSGFYLCAWSVRAPIYEQYFGPGTRLTVT.

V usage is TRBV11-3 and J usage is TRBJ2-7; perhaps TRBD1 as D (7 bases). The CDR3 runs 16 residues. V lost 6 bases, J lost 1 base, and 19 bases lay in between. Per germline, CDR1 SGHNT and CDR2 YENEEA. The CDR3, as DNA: TGTGCCAGCAGTTCTTCAAAGGCAGGGGGGTCCTACGAGCAGTACTTC. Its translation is CASSSSKAGGSYEQYF.

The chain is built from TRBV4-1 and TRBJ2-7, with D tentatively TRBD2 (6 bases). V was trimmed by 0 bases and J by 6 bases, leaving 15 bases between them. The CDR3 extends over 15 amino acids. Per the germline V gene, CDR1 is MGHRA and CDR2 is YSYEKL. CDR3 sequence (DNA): TGCGCCAGCAGCCAAGATGGCGCCGGGGGTGGCGAGCAGTACTTC. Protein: CASSQDGAGGGEQYF.

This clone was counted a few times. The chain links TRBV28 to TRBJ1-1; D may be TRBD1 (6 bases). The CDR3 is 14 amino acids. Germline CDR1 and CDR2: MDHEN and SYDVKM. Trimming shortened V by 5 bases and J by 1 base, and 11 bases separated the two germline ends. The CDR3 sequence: CASSLRQANTEAFF. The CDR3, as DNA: TGTGCCAGCAGTCTCCGACAGGCGAACACTGAAGCTTTCTTT.

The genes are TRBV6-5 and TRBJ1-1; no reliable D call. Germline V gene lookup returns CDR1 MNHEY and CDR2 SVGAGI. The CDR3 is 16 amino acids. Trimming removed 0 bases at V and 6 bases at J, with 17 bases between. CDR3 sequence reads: CASSYSIKTQFPEAFF. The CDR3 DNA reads TGTGCCAGCAGTTACTCGATAAAGACACAGTTCCCTGAAGCTTTCTTT.

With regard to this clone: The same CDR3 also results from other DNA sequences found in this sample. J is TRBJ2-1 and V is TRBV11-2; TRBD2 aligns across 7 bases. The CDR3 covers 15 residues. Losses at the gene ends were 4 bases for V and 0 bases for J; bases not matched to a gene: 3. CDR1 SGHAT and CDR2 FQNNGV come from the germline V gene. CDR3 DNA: TGTGCCAGCAGCTCTAGCGGTAGCTCCTACAATGAGCAGTTCTTC. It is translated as CASSSSGSSYNEQFF.

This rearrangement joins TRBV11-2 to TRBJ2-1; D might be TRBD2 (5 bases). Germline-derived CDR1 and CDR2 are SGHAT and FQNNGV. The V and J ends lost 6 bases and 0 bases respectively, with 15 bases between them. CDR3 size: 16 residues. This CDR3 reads CASSSQGSSSYNEQFF. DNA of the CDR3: TGTGCCAGCAGTTCTCAAGGGAGTAGCTCCTACAATGAGCAGTTCTTC.

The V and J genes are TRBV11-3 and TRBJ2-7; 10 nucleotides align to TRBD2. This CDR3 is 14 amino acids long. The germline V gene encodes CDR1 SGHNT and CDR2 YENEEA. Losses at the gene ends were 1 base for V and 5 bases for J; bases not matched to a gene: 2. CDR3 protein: CASSLGAGGNEQYF. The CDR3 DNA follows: TGTGCCAGCAGCTTAGGAGCGGGAGGGAACGAGCAGTACTTC.

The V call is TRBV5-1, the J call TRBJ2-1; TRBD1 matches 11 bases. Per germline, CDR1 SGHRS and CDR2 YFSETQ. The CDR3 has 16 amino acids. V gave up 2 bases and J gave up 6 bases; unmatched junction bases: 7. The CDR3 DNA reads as TGCGCCAGCAGCTTTAGGCTTGGGACAGGGGGCAATGAGCAGTTCTTC. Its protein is CASSFRLGTGGNEQFF.

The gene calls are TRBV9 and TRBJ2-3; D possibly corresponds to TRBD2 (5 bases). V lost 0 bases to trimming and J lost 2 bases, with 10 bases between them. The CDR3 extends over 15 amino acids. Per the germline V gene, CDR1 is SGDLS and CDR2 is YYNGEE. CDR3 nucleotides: TGTGCCAGCAGCGTAGAGGCAGACTACACAGATACGCAGTATTTT. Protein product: CASSVEADYTDTQYF. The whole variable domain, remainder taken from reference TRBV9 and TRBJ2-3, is DSGVTQTPKHLITATGQRVTLRCSPRSGDLSVYWYQQSLDQGLQFLIQYYNGEERAKGNILERFSAQQFPDLHSELNLSSLELGDSALYFCASSVEADYTDTQYFGPGTRLTVL.

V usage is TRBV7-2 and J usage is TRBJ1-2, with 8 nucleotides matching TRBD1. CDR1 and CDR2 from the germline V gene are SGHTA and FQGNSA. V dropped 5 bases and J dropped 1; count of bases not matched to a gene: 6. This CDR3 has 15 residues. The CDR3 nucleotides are TGTGCCAGCAGCAGGACAGGGCCCAGTAACTATGGCTACACCTTC. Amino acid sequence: CASSRTGPSNYGYTF.

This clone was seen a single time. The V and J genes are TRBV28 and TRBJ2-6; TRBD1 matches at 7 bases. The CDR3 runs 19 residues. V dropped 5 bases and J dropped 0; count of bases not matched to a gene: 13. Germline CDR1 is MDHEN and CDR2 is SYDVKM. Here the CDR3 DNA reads TGTGCCAGCAGTCCTCTTGACAGGGTTCCCTCCTCTGGGGCCAACGTCCTGACTTTC. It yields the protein CASSPLDRVPSSGANVLTF.

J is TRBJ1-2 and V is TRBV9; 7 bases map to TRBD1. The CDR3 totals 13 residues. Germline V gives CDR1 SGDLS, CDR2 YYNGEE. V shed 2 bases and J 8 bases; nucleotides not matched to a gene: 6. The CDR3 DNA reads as TGTGCCAGCAGCGTTACTTGGGGACAGGGCTACACCTTC. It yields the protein CASSVTWGQGYTF. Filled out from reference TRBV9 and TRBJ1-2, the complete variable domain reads DSGVTQTPKHLITATGQRVTLRCSPRSGDLSVYWYQQSLDQGLQFLIQYYNGEERAKGNILERFSAQQFPDLHSELNLSSLELGDSALYFCASSVTWGQGYTFGSGTRLTVV.

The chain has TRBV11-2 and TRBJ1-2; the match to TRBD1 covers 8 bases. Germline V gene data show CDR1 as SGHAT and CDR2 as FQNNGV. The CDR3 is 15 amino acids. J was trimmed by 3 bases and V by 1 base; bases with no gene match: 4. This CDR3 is CASSLAAGGDYGYTF. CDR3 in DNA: TGTGCCAGCAGCTTAGCGGCAGGGGGCGACTATGGCTACACCTTC.

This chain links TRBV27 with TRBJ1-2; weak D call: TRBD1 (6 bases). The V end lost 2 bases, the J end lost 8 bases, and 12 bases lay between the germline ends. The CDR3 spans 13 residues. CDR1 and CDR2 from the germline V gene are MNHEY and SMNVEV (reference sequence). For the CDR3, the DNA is TGTGCCAGCAGTTTAGGGGGCCCAGGGGGCTACACCTTC. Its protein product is CASSLGGPGGYTF.

The CDR3 region is CASSSAGTGVPYEQYF. In DNA, the CDR3 is TGCGCCAGCAGCTCCGCCGGGACAGGGGTCCCCTACGAGCAGTACTTC. This chain joins TRBV5-1 and TRBJ2-7; 10 bases line up with TRBD1. The V gene end was trimmed by 3 bases and the J gene end by 2 bases; junction bases not matched to a gene: 8. The V gene's germline CDR1 is SGHRS and CDR2 YFSETQ. CDR3 length: 16 amino acids.

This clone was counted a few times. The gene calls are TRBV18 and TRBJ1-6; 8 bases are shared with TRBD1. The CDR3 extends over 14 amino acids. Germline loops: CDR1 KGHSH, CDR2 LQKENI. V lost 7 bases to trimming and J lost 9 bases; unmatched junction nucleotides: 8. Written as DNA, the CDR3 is TGTGCCAGCTTGAACCAGGACAGGGCTTCACCCCTCCACTTT. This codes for CASLNQDRASPLHF. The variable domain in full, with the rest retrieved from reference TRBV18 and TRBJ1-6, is NAGVMQNPRHLVRRRGQEARLRCSPMKGHSHVYWYRQLPEEGLKFMVYLQKENIIDESGMPKERFSAEFPKEGPSILRIQQVVRGDSAAYFCASLNQDRASPLHFGNGTRLTVT.

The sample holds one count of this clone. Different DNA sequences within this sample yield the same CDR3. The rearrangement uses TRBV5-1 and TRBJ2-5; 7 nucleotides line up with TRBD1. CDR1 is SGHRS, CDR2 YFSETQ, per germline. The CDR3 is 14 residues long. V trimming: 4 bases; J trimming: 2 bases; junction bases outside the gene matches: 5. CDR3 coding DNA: TGCGCCAGCAGCCCCGGGACAGTTCAAGAGACCCAGTACTTC. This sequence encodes CASSPGTVQETQYF.

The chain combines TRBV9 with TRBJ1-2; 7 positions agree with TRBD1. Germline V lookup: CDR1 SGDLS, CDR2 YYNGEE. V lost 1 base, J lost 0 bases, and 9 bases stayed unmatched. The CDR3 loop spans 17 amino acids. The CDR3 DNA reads TGTGCCAGCAGCGTAAAACAGGGGCCGCATTCTAACTATGGCTACACCTTC. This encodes CASSVKQGPHSNYGYTF.

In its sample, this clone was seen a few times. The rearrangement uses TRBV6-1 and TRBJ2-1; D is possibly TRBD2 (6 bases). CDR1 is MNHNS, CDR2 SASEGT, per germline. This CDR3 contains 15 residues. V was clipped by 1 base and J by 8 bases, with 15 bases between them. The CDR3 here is CASSEEEGASHEQFF. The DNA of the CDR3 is TGTGCCAGCAGTGAAGAGGAGGGAGCATCCCATGAGCAGTTCTTC.

The CDR3 region is CSVAGYEGAGLSYNEQFF. The CDR3 DNA is TGCAGCGTTGCGGGATATGAGGGGGCAGGCCTCTCCTACAATGAGCAGTTCTTC. V and J are TRBV29-1 and TRBJ2-1; 7 bases agree with TRBD1. The CDR3 length is 18 residues. J was trimmed by 0 bases and V by 4 bases; bases with no gene match: 15. In germline, CDR1 is SQVTM, CDR2 ANQGSEA.

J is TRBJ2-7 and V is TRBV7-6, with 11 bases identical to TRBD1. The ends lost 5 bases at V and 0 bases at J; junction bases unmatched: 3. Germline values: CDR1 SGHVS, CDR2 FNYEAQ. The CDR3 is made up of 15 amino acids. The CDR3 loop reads CASSPGTGGSYEQYF. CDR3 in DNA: TGTGCCAGCAGCCCTGGGACAGGGGGCTCCTACGAGCAGTACTTC.

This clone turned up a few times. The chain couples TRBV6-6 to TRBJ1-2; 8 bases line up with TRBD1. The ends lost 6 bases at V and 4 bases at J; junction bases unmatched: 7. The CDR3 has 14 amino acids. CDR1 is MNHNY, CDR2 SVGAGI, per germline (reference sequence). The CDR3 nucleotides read TGTGCCAGCAGCTCAGGGGGCAGGGGCTATGGCTACACCTTC. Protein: CASSSGGRGYGYTF.

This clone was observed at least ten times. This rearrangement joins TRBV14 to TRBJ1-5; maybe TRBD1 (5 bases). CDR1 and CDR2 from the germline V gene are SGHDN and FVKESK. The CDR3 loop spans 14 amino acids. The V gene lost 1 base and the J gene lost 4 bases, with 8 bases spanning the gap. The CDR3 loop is CASSQAGPNQPQHF. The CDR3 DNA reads TGTGCCAGCAGCCAAGCAGGGCCAAATCAGCCCCAGCATTTT.